One TCR beta chain is described in this entry. No antigen is known for it. The CDR3 extends over 17 amino acids. Trimming shortened V by 0 bases and J by 1 base, and 15 bases separated the two germline ends. Per the germline V gene, CDR1 is MGHRA and CDR2 is YSYEKL. Libraries were prepared by immunoSEQ multiplex PCR; TCRdb keeps only in-frame clonotypes and omits some of them. The sample contains 68,000 or so clones, roughly 91% of which appear only once. The sample is drawn from a study of stem cell transplantation in POMP-related autoinflammatory disease. Study-wide context: Hypothesis: faulty thymoproteasomes impair CD8+ T-cell selection, skewing TRB repertoires. Neutrophil and platelet engraftment from the graft donor was 100% through one year after transplant.

Whole-study findings and limits: PRAID patients trended toward lower TRB diversity and higher clonality in all analyzed T-cell subsets. Unique TRB V-J gene pairings were limited in number in patients with PRAID.

The sequence came from a human patient with POMP-related autoinflammation and immune dysregulation (PRAID). Some T cells may trace back to the graft donor. The source material was CD4+ T cells from PBMCs, sampled after stem cell transplantation. The chain recombines TRBV4-1 with TRBJ1-1; tentatively, D is TRBD1 (6 bases). CDR3 residues: CASSQDPPGHTNTEAFF. The CDR3 nucleotides read TGCGCCAGCAGCCAAGATCCACCGGGACACACGAACACTGAAGCTTTCTTT.